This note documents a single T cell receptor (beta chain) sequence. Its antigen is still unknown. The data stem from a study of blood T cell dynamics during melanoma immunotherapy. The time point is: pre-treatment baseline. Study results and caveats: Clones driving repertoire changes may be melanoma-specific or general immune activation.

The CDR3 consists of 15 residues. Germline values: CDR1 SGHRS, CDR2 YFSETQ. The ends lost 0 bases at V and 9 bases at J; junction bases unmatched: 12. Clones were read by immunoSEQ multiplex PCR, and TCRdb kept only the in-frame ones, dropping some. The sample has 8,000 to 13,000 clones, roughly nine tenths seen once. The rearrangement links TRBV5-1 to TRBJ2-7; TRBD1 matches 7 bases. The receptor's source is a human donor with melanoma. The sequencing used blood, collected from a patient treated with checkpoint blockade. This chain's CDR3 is CASSLAGQAPRTQYF. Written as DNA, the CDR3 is TGCGCCAGCAGCTTGGCCGGACAGGCACCGCGGACGCAGTACTTC.